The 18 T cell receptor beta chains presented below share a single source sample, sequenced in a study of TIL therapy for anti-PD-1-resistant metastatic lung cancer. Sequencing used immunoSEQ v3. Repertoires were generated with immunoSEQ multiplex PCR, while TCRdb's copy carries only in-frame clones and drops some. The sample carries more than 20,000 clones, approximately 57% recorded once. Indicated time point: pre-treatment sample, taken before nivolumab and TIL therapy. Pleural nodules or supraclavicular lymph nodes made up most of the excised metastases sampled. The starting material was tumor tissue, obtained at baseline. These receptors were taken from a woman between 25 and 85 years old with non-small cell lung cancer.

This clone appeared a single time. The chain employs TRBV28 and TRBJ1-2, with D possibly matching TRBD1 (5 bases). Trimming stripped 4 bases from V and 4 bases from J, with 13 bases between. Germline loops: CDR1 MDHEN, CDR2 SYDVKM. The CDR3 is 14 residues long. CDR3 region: CASSSLRGTYGYTF. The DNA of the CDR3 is TGTGCCAGCAGTTCCTTAAGAGGGACCTATGGCTACACCTTC.

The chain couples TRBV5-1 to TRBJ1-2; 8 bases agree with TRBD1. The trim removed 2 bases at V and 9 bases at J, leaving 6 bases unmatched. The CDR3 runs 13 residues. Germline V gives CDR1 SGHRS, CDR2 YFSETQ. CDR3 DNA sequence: TGCGCCAGCAGCTTCGGACAGGGAGGAAGCTACACCTTC. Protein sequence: CASSFGQGGSYTF. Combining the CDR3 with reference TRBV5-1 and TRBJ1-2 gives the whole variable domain KAGVTQTPRYLIKTRGQQVTLSCSPISGHRSVSWYQQTPGQGLQFLFEYFSETQRNKGNFPGRFSGRQFSNSRSEMNVSTLELGDSALYLCASSFGQGGSYTFGSGTRLTVV.

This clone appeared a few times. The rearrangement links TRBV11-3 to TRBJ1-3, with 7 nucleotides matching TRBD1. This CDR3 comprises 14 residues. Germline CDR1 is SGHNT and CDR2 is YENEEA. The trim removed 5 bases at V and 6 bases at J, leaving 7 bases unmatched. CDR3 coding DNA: TGTGCCAGCAGCCCTGGAGGGGGCGAAAACACCATATATTTT. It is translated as CASSPGGGENTIYF.

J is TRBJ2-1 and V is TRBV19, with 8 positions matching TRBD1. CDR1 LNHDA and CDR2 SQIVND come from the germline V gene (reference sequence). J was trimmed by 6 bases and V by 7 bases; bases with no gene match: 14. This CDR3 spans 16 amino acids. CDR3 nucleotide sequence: TGTGCCAGTAAGGTTAGAGGACAGGGTATTACCAATGAGCAGTTCTTC. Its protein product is CASKVRGQGITNEQFF.

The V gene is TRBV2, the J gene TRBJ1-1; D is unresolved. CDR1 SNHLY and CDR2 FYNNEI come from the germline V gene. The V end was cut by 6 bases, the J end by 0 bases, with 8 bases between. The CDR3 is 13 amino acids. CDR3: CASRASLNTEAFF. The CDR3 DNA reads TGTGCCAGCAGGGCGAGTTTGAACACTGAAGCTTTCTTT. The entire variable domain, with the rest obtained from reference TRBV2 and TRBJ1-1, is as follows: EPEVTQTPSHQVTQMGQEVILRCVPISNHLYFYWYRQILGQKVEFLVSFYNNEISEKSEIFDDQFSVERPDGSNFTLKIRSTKLEDSAMYFCASRASLNTEAFFGQGTRLTVV.

The CDR3 coding sequence is TGCAGTGCCCACGCTAGCATTGGTCTGTTCTTC. Residues: CSAHASIGLFF. The chain uses TRBV20-1 and TRBJ2-1, with a weak D call TRBD2 (5 bases). V lost 6 bases and J lost 15, with 18 bases in between. The germline gives CDR1 DFQATT, CDR2 SNEGSKA (reference sequence). This CDR3 has 11 amino acids.

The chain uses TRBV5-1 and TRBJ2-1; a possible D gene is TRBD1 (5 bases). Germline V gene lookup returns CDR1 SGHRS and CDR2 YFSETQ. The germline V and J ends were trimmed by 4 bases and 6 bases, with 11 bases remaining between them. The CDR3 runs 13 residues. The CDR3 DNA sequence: TGCGCCAGCAGCGTCCAACAGGCCAATGAGCAGTTCTTC. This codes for CASSVQQANEQFF.

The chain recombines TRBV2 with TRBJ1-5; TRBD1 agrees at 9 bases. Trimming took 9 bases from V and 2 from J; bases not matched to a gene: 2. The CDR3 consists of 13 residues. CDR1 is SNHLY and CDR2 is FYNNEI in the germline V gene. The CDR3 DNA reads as TGTGCCAGGGGACAGGGTGGCAATCAGCCCCAGCATTTT. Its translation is CARGQGGNQPQHF. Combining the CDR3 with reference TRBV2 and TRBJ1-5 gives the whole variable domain EPEVTQTPSHQVTQMGQEVILRCVPISNHLYFYWYRQILGQKVEFLVSFYNNEISEKSEIFDDQFSVERPDGSNFTLKIRSTKLEDSAMYFCARGQGGNQPQHFGDGTRLSIL.

For the CDR3, the DNA is TGTGCCAGCAGAGCGGGAGGGCCAACTAATGAGCAGTTCTTC. It codes for CASRAGGPTNEQFF. This chain uses TRBV6-6 with TRBJ2-1; TRBD2 agrees at 10 bases. Germline V CDR1 and CDR2: MNHNY, SVGAGI (reference sequence). The CDR3 is made up of 14 amino acids. Germline trimming cut 6 bases from V and 7 bases from J; bases unmatched to any gene: 6.

The CDR3 nucleotides read TGTGCCACTACACGGCAGAACTATGGCTACACCTTC. Translated, it gives CATTRQNYGYTF. V is TRBV28 and J is TRBJ1-2; D is unclear. CDR3 length: 12 residues. Germline V gene lookup returns CDR1 MDHEN and CDR2 SYDVKM. V was clipped by 10 bases and J by 2 bases, with 11 bases between them.

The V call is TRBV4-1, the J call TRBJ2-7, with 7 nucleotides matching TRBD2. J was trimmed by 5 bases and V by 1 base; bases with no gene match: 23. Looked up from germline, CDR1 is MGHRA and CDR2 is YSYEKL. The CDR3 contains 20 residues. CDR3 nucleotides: TGCGCCAGCAGCCAAGGGGGTGTAGGGACTACCACCGTACCCTTAAACGAGCAGTACTTC. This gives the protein CASSQGGVGTTTVPLNEQYF.

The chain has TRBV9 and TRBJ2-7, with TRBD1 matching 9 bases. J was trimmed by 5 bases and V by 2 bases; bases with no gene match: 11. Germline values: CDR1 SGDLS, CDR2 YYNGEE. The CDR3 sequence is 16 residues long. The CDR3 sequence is CASSVRQGDLGDEQYF. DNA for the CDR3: TGTGCCAGCAGCGTTCGACAGGGGGACCTTGGAGACGAGCAGTACTTC.

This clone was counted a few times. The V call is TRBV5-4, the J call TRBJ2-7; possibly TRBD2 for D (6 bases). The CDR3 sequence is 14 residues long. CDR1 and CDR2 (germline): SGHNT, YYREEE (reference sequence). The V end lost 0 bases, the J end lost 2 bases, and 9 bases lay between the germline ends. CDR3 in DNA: TGTGCCAGCAGCTTGGGGGGACTTACCTACGAGCAGTACTTC. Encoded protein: CASSLGGLTYEQYF.

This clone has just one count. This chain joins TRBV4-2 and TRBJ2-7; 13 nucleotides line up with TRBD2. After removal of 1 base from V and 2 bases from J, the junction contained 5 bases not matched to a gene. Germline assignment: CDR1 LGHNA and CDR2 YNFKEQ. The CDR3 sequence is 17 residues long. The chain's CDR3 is CASSQAGTSGTAYEQYF. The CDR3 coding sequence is TGTGCCAGCAGCCAAGCAGGGACTAGCGGGACGGCCTACGAGCAGTACTTC.

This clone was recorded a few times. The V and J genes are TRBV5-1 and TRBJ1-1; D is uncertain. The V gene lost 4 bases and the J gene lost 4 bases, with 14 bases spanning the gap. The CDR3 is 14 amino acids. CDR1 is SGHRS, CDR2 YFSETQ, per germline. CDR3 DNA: TGCGCCAGCAGCATGAGGGTGGAGGGCACTGAAGCTTTCTTT. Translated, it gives CASSMRVEGTEAFF. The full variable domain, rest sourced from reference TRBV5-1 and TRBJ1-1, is KAGVTQTPRYLIKTRGQQVTLSCSPISGHRSVSWYQQTPGQGLQFLFEYFSETQRNKGNFPGRFSGRQFSNSRSEMNVSTLELGDSALYLCASSMRVEGTEAFFGQGTRLTVV.

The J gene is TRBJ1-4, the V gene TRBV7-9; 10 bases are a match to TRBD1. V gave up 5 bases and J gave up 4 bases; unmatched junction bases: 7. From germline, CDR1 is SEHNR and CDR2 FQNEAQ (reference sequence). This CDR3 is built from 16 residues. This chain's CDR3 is CASSPIDRGLNEKLFF. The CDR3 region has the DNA TGTGCCAGCAGCCCGATTGACAGGGGGCTTAATGAAAAACTGTTTTTT.

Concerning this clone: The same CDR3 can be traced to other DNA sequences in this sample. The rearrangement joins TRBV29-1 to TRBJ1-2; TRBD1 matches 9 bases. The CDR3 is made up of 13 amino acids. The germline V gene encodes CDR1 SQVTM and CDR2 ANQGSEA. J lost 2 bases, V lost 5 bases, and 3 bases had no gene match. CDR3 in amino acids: CSVLQGANYGYTF. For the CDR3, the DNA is TGCAGCGTTCTACAGGGGGCGAACTATGGCTACACCTTC.

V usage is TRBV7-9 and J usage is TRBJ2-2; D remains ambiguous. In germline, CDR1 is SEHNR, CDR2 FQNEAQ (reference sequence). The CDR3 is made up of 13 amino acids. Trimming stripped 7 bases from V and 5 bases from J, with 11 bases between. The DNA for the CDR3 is TGTGCCAGCACGTCGGAAAGGACCGGGGAGCTGTTTTTT. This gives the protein CASTSERTGELFF.